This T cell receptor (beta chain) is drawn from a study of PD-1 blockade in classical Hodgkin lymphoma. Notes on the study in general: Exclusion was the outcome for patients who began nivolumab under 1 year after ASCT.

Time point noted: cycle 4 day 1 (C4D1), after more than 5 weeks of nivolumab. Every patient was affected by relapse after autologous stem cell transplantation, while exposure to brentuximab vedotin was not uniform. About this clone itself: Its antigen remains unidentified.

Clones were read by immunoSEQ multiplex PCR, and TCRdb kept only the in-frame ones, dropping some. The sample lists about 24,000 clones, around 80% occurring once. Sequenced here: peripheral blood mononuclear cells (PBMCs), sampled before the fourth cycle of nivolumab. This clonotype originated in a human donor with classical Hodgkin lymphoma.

The CDR3 here is CASDRGGAYEQYF. CDR3 bases: TGTGCCAGCGATCGCGGGGGGGCCTACGAGCAGTACTTC. The rearrangement links TRBV2 to TRBJ2-7, with 9 bases lining up with TRBD2. V shed 8 bases and J 2 bases; nucleotides not matched to a gene: 4. Germline lookup yields CDR1 SNHLY and CDR2 FYNNEI. The CDR3 spans 13 residues. Full variable domain (rest looked up from reference TRBV2 and TRBJ2-7): EPEVTQTPSHQVTQMGQEVILRCVPISNHLYFYWYRQILGQKVEFLVSFYNNEISEKSEIFDDQFSVERPDGSNFTLKIRSTKLEDSAMYFCASDRGGAYEQYFGPGTRLTVT.